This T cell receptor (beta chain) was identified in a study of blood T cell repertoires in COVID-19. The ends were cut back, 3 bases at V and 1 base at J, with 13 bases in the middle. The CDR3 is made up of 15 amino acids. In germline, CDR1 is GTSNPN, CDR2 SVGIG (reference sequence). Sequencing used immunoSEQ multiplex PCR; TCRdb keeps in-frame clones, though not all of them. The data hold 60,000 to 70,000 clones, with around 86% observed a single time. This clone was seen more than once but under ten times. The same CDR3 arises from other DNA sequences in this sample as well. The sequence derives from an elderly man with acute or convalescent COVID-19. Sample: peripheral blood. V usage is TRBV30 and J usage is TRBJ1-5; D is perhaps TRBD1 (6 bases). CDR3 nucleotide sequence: TGTGCCTGGAGCCCCGGGCAGGGGAGCAATCAGCCCCAGCATTTT. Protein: CAWSPGQGSNQPQHF.